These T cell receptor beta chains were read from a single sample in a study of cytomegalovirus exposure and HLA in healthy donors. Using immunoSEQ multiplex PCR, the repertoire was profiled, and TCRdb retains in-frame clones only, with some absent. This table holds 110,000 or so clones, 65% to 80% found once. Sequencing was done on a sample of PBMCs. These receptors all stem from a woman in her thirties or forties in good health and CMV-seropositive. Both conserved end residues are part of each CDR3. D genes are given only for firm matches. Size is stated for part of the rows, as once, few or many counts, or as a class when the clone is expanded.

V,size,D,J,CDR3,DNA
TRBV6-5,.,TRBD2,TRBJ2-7,CASSYAGGGSYEQYF,TGTGCCAGCAGTTACGCGGGGGGCGGCTCCTACGAGCAGTACTTC
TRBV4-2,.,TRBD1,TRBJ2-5,CASSQEQPGQGGETQYF,TGTGCCAGCAGCCAAGAGCAACCGGGACAGGGGGGCGAGACCCAGTACTTC
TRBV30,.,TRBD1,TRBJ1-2,CAWTQGGSSVYGYTF,TGTGCCTGGACCCAGGGGGGATCCAGTGTCTATGGCTACACCTTC
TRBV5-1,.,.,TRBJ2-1,CASSLGRAGDPQFF,TGCGCCAGCAGCTTGGGGCGGGCGGGTGACCCGCAGTTCTTC
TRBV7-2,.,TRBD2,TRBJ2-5,CASSLGLAGGGAQYF,TGTGCCAGCAGCTTAGGACTAGCGGGGGGTGGGGCCCAGTACTTC
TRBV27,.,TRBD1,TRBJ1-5,CASAMTGGAGNQPQHF,TGTGCCAGTGCGATGACAGGGGGCGCGGGCAATCAGCCCCAGCATTTT
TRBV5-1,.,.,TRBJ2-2,CASSSPGKGELFF,TGCGCCAGCAGCTCTCCGGGAAAGGGGGAGCTGTTTTTT
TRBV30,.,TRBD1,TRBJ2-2,CAWSGQGTMIGELFF,TGTGCCTGGAGTGGACAGGGCACGATGATAGGGGAGCTGTTTTTT
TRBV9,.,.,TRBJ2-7,CASSDTVPSLPYEQYF,TGTGCCAGCAGCGATACAGTCCCGTCCCTTCCCTACGAGCAGTACTTC
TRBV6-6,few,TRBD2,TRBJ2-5,CASTNSGTSQETQYF,TGTGCCAGCACCAACTCCGGGACTAGCCAAGAGACCCAGTACTTC
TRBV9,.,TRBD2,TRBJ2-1,CASSVDRGVYNEQFF,TGTGCCAGCAGCGTAGATCGGGGGGTCTACAATGAGCAGTTCTTC
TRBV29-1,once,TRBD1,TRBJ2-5,CSIYRGDSFSQYF,TGCAGCATCTACAGGGGGGACAGTTTTAGCCAGTACTTC
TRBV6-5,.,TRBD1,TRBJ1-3,CASSRQGSNTIYF,TGTGCCAGCAGTAGACAGGGTAGTAACACCATATATTTT
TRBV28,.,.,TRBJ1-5,CASSPHQGSNQPQHF,TGTGCCAGCAGTCCACATCAGGGTAGCAATCAGCCCCAGCATTTT
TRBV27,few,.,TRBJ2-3,CASSLSQGAWVTDTQYF,TGTGCCAGCAGTTTAAGTCAAGGGGCATGGGTCACAGATACGCAGTATTTT
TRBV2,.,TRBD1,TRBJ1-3,CASVTGEGNTIYF,TGTGCCAGCGTGACAGGGGAGGGAAACACCATATATTTT
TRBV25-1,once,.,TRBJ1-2,CASSSSTGLYGYTF,TGTGCCAGCAGTTCCTCGACAGGTCTCTATGGCTACACCTTC
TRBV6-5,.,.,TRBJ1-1,CASRRAPDRNTEAFF,TGTGCCAGCAGGAGAGCCCCGGACAGGAACACTGAAGCTTTCTTT
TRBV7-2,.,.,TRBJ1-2,CASSSGRGPYGYTF,TGTGCCAGCAGCTCTGGCAGGGGACCTTATGGCTACACCTTC
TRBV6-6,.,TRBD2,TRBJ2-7,CASSPSGGEQYF,TGTGCCAGCAGTCCTTCGGGGGGCGAGCAGTACTTC
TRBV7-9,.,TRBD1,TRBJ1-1,CASSLIGRGETEAFF,TGTGCCAGCAGCTTAATAGGCAGGGGGGAAACTGAAGCTTTCTTT
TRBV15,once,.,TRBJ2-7,CATSMTGTKPFEQYF,TGTGCCACCAGCATGACCGGGACAAAGCCCTTCGAGCAGTACTTC
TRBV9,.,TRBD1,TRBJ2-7,CASSGSGQGYVEQYF,TGTGCCAGCAGCGGGTCGGGACAGGGCTACGTCGAGCAGTACTTC
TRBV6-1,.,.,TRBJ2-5,CASSEGGVGETQYF,TGTGCCAGCAGTGAGGGGGGAGTGGGCGAGACCCAGTACTTC
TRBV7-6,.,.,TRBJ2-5,CASSHIQETQYF,TGTGCCAGCAGCCACATACAAGAGACCCAGTACTTC
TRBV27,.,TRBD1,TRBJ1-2,CASSSSAGTANYGYTF,TGTGCCAGCAGTTCCTCAGCCGGGACAGCTAACTATGGCTACACCTTC
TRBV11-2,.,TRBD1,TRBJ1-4,CASSSRGDAEKLFF,TGTGCCAGCAGCTCCAGGGGGGACGCTGAAAAACTGTTTTTT
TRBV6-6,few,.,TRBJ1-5,CASRSGGADQPQHF,TGTGCCAGCAGATCGGGGGGCGCAGATCAGCCCCAGCATTTT
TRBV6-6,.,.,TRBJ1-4,CASSSPRGGRDEKLFF,TGTGCCAGCAGTTCCCCTCGGGGGGGGCGGGATGAAAAACTGTTTTTT
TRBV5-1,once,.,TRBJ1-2,CASSFEGVAYGYTF,TGCGCCAGCAGCTTTGAGGGGGTGGCCTATGGCTACACCTTC
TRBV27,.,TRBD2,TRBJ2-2,CASNSLAGEGRELFF,TGTGCCAGCAACTCCCTAGCGGGAGAAGGCCGGGAGCTGTTTTTT
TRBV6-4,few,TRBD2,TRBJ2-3,CASSDSSGGHTDTQYF,TGTGCCAGCAGTGACTCTAGCGGGGGGCACACAGATACGCAGTATTTT